This T cell receptor beta chain was documented in a study of regulatory T cells in long-lasting Graves disease. The CDR3 covers 15 residues. Germline V gene lookup returns CDR1 DFQATT and CDR2 SNEGSKA (reference sequence). Deletions cut 3 bases from V and 0 bases from J, with 12 bases between. Building of the TCR beta libraries involved iRepertoire HTBI primers and Arm-PCR of CDR3 regions. TCRdb reprocessed the multiplex PCR reads via MiXCR and lists one record per CDR3 protein. This table has about 240,000 distinct CDR3 sequences, 20% appearing once. Time point meaning: newly diagnosed GD, antithyroid drugs for less than 3 months. TCR sequences were obtained from RNA taken from PBMCs.

This TCR came from a female donor with Graves disease. The chain joins TRBV20-1 to TRBJ1-3; the D gene is possibly TRBD1 (5 bases). This sample comprised peripheral blood mononuclear cells (PBMCs), obtained at new diagnosis, from a patient treated with antithyroid drugs. CDR3 loop: CSASSATVSGNTIYF. CDR3 in DNA: TGCAGTGCTAGCTCAGCGACAGTCTCTGGAAACACCATATATTTT.